The source of this TCR beta chain is a study of blood T cell repertoires in COVID-19. Looked up from germline, CDR1 is SNHLY and CDR2 is FYNNEI. Trimming cost V 1 base and J 5 bases; bases outside gene matches: 7. CDR3 length equals 17 residues. This clone showed up just a few times. Original handling: Nucleated cell number was recorded as an estimate derived from reference gene primer amplification. Assay used: immunoSEQ multiplex PCR; TCRdb lists only in-frame clones, some missing. Clone size and V and J calls were adopted from that table, with D and trimming inferred from the DNA. The profile shows about 46,000 clones, around 82% of them singletons.

The clonotype originates from a woman of 80 years or more with acute or convalescent COVID-19. Sequencing used peripheral blood. The chain recombines TRBV2 with TRBJ2-5, with 13 bases lining up with TRBD2. CDR3 protein: CASSEGLTSGGLETQYF. CDR3 DNA sequence: TGTGCCAGCAGTGAAGGCCTGACTAGCGGGGGGCTTGAGACCCAGTACTTC.